What follows are 5 T cell receptor beta chains derived from one specimen sequenced in a study of T cell repertoires in cytomegalovirus infection. TCRdb ran MiXCR on the reads and lists one entry per CDR3 protein. The table has about 830,000 distinct CDR3 sequences, about 30% seen once; the top ten hold 9.5% to 15%. No antigens are known for them. The specimen comprised cultured CD8+ T cells from PBMCs, sampled from culture after CMV antigen stimulation. All receptors derive from a human donor in good health (CMV status not recorded). Some clones in this sample may be carry-over from other donors' samples.

As regards this clonotype: It may be a read error: a sequence one base away is much more abundant. This chain joins TRBV7-6 and TRBJ1-6; D remains ambiguous. Germline values: CDR1 SGHVS, CDR2 FNYEAQ. CDR3 length: 16 amino acids. CDR3 region: CVSSQAGSSYNSPLHF. The CDR3 nucleotides are TGTGTCAGCAGCCAGGCGGGGAGCTCCTATAATTCACCCCTCCACTTT.

The CDR3 DNA is TGTGCCAGCAGCCCCAGCCCGGGTGCGACGGCCACTGAAGCTTTCTTT. This encodes CASSPSPGATATEAFF. The rearrangement joins TRBV6-5 to TRBJ1-1, with unresolved D. The V gene's germline CDR1 is MNHEY and CDR2 SVGAGI. The CDR3 spans 16 residues. V shed 6 bases and J shed 4 bases, with 21 bases lying between them.

Turning to this clonotype: Without the conserved terminal phenylalanine or tryptophan, this CDR3 likely stems from a read error. The J gene is TRBJ1-2, the V gene TRBV28; 9 nucleotides agree with TRBD1. V lost 5 bases and J lost 3; bases outside the gene matches: 7. This CDR3 comprises 15 residues. The V gene's germline CDR1 is MDHEN and CDR2 SYDVKM. CDR3 nucleotide sequence: TGTGCCAGCAGTCCCTCGGGACAGGGTCACTATGGCTACACCCTC. This encodes CASSPSGQGHYGYTL.

This clonotype has just a few counts. The rearrangement links TRBV6-6 to TRBJ2-1, with 8 nucleotides matching TRBD2. After removal of 5 bases from V and 0 bases from J, the junction contained 6 bases not matched to a gene. The length of the CDR3 is 16 residues. The germline V gene has CDR1 MNHNY and CDR2 SVGAGI (reference sequence). CDR3 sequence (DNA): TGTGCCAGCAGTAAACTAGCGGCTAGCTCCTACAATGAGCAGTTCTTC. This codes for CASSKLAASSYNEQFF.

This chain connects TRBV6-1 to TRBJ2-3; 8 positions match TRBD2. V lost 2 bases to trimming and J lost 0 bases; unmatched junction nucleotides: 7. CDR1 and CDR2 from the germline V gene are MNHNS and SASEGT. There are 17 residues in the CDR3. CDR3 protein: CASSERAGGASTDTQYF. CDR3 nucleotide sequence: TGTGCCAGCAGTGAACGGGCGGGGGGAGCTAGCACAGATACGCAGTATTTT.